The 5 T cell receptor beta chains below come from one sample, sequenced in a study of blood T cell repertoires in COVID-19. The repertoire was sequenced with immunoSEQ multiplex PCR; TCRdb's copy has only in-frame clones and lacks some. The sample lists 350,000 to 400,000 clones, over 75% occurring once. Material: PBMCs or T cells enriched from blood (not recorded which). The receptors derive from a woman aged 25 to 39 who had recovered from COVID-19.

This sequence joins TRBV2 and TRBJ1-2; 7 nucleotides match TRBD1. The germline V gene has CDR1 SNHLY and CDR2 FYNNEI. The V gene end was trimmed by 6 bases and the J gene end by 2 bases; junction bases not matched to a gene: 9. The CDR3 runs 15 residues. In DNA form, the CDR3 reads TGTGCCAGCAGGGACAGGCAAAGTCAGAACTATGGCTACACCTTC. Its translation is CASRDRQSQNYGYTF.

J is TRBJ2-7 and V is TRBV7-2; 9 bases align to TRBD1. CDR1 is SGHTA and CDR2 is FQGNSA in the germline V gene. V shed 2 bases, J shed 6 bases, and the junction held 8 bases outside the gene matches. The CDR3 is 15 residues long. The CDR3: CASSLRWGQGGEQYF. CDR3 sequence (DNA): TGTGCCAGCAGCTTAAGGTGGGGACAGGGAGGCGAGCAGTACTTC.

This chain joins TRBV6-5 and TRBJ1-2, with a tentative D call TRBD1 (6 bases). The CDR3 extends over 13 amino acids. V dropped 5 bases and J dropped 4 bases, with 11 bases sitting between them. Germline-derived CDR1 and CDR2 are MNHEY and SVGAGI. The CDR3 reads CASSRGFPYGYTF. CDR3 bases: TGTGCCAGCAGTAGGGGGTTTCCCTATGGCTACACCTTC.

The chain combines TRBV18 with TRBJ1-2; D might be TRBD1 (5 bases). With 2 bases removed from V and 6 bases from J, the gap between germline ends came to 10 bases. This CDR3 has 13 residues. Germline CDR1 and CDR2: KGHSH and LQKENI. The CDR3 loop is CASSPIVGDGYTF. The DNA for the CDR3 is TGTGCCAGCTCACCAATCGTAGGGGATGGCTACACCTTC.

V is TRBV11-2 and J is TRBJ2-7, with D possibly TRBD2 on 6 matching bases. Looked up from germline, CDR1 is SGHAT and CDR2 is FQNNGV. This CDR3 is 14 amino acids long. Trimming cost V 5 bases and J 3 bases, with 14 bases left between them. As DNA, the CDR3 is TGTGCCAGCAGCACCCGGGCGGGGATCTACGAGCAGTACTTC. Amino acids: CASSTRAGIYEQYF.